A single TCR beta chain is shown here with its context. Some clones are missing from TCRdb's copy, which holds only in-frame ones; the method was immunoSEQ multiplex PCR. The repertoire holds 320,000 or so clones, with roughly 90% as singletons. These data belong to a study of Ad26.COV2.S vaccination and SARS-CoV-2 variants. For the study at large: This donor came from the COV1001 trial of Ad26.COV2.S.

Treatment indicated: approximately 18 received Ad26.COV2.S at low or high dose, single or two shots; 5 received placebo; per-sample allocation not given. Material that was analyzed had been drawn on day 63 after the first vaccine or placebo injection. Germline V gene data show CDR1 as MNHNS and CDR2 as SASEGT. The CDR3 is 18 amino acids. Trimming pared 2 bases from V and 3 bases from J, leaving 17 bases between. This receptor was taken from a person aged 18 to 65 who received the Ad26.COV2.S COVID-19 vaccine or a placebo. The J gene is TRBJ1-6, the V gene TRBV6-1; D might be TRBD1 (6 bases). The sample here was peripheral blood, taken in a trial of Ad26.COV2.S vaccine versus placebo. The DNA of the CDR3 is TGTGCCAGCAGTGAATATTTTTTACAGGGTAACTATAATTCACCCCTCCACTTT. It codes for CASSEYFLQGNYNSPLHF.